This TCR beta chain was sequenced for a study of early T cells in non-severe SARS-CoV-2 infection. Unique molecular identifier tags were affixed to discrete cDNA molecules. TCRdb processed the 5' RACE reads anew with MiXCR; each CDR3 protein has one entry. The profile shows 50,000 to 55,000 distinct CDR3 sequences, around 8.4% of them singletons. The CDR3 has 14 residues. Trimming stripped 7 bases from V and 0 bases from J, with 14 bases between. Germline V gene data show CDR1 as SQVTM and CDR2 as ANQGSEA. The rearrangement joins TRBV29-1 to TRBJ2-3; D perhaps matches TRBD1 (5 bases). The sequence derives from an adult who was a healthcare worker with PCR-confirmed SARS-CoV-2 infection or an uninfected control (not recorded which). The source material was whole blood. The CDR3 is CSAYSGSSTDTQYF. CDR3 in DNA: TGCAGCGCTTACTCAGGGTCTAGCACAGATACGCAGTATTTT.